Sequencing of this TCR beta chain was carried out in a study of cytomegalovirus exposure and HLA in healthy donors. Germline V gene data show CDR1 as PRHDT and CDR2 as FYEKMQ (reference sequence). This CDR3 is 14 amino acids long. The ends were cut back, 10 bases at V and 4 bases at J, with 19 bases in the middle. TCRdb's copy holds only in-frame clones and misses some; the assay was immunoSEQ multiplex PCR. The table lists about 95,000 clones, approximately 81% of them singletons. The clonotype comes from a man between 18 and 35 years old in good health and CMV-seropositive. V is TRBV13 and J is TRBJ1-2; the D is unclear. The sequenced sample consisted of PBMCs. The CDR3 nucleotides are TGTGCCACCCTCCGCGGCAGCCGGGGCTATGGCTACACCTTC. Amino acid sequence: CATLRGSRGYGYTF.